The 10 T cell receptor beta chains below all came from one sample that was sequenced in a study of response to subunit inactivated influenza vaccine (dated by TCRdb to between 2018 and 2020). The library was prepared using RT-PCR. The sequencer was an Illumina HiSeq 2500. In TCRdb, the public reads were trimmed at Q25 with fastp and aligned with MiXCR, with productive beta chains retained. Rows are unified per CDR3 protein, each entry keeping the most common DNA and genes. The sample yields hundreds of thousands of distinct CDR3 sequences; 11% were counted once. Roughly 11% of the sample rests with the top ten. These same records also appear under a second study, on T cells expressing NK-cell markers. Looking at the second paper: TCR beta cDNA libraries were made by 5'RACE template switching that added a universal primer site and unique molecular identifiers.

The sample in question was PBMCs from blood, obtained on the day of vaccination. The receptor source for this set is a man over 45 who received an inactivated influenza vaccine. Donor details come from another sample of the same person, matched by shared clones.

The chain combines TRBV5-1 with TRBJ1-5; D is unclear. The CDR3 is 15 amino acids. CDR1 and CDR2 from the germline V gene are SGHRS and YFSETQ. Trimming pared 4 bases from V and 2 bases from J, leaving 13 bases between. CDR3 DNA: TGCGCCAGCAGCGTAGCGGGCACACGCAATCAGCCCCAGCATTTT. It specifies CASSVAGTRNQPQHF.

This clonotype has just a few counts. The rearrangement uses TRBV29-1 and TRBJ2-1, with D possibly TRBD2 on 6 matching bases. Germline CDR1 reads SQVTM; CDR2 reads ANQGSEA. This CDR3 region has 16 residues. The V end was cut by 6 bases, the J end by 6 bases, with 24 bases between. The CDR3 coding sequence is TGCAGCGTCCCTCGGGAGAGGGGCGCCGTGGGCAATGAGCAGTTCTTC. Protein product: CSVPRERGAVGNEQFF.

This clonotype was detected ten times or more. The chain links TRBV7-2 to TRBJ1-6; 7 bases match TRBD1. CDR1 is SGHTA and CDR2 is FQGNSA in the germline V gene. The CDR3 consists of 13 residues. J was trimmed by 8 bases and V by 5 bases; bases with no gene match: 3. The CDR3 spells CASSRGPDSPLHF. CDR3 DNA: TGTGCCAGCAGCAGGGGGCCGGATTCACCCCTCCACTTT.

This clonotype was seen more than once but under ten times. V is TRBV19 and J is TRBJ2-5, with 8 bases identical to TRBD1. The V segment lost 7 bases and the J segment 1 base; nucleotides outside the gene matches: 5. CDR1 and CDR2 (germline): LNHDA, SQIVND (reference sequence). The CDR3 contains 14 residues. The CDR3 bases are TGTGCCAGTATAAAGGACAGGGTCCAAGAGACCCAGTACTTC. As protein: CASIKDRVQETQYF. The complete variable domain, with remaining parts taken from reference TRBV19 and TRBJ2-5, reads DGGITQSPKYLFRKEGQNVTLSCEQNLNHDAMYWYRQDPGQGLRLIYYSQIVNDFQKGDIAEGYSVSREKKESFPLTVTSAQKNPTAFYLCASIKDRVQETQYFGPGTRLLVL.

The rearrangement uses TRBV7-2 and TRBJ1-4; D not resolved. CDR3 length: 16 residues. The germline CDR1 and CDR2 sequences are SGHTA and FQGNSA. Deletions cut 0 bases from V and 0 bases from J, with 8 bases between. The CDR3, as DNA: TGTGCCAGCAGCTTAGCGGTTAGAACAACTAATGAAAAACTGTTTTTT. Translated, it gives CASSLAVRTTNEKLFF.

The CDR3 region has the DNA TGCAGTGCCGCCGGGATTCTCGAGCGGGGGGTACAAGAGACCCAGTACTTC. This sequence encodes CSAAGILERGVQETQYF. The genes are TRBV20-1 and TRBJ2-5; TRBD2 matches 9 bases. The germline V gene encodes CDR1 DFQATT and CDR2 SNEGSKA (reference sequence). J gave up 2 bases and V 6 bases, and 16 bases lay outside the gene matches. This CDR3 spans 17 amino acids.

The CDR3 DNA reads as TGTGCCAGCTCCCCGGCGGAGAAGGGCCACGAGCAGTACTTC. Amino acid sequence: CASSPAEKGHEQYF. The V call is TRBV18, the J call TRBJ2-7, with D hard to call. Germline CDR1 is KGHSH and CDR2 is LQKENI. V lost 6 bases and J lost 5, with 17 bases in between. This CDR3 has 14 amino acids.

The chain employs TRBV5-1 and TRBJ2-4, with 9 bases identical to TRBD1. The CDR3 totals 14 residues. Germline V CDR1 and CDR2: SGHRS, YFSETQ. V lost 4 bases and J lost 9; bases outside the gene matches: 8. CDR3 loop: CASSARQGGGIQYF. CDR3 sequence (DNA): TGCGCCAGCAGCGCCCGACAGGGGGGCGGCATTCAGTACTTC.

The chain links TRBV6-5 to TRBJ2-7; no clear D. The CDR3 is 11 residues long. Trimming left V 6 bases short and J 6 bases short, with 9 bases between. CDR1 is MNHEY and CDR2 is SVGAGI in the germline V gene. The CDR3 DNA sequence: TGTGCCAGCAGGAGTAGTGGCGAGCAGTACTTC. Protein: CASRSSGEQYF.

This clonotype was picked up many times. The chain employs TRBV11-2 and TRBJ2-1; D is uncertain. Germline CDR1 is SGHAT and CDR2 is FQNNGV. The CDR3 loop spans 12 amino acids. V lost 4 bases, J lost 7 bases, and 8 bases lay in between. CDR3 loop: CASSSGANEQFF. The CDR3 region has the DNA TGTGCCAGCAGCTCCGGAGCAAATGAGCAGTTCTTC.